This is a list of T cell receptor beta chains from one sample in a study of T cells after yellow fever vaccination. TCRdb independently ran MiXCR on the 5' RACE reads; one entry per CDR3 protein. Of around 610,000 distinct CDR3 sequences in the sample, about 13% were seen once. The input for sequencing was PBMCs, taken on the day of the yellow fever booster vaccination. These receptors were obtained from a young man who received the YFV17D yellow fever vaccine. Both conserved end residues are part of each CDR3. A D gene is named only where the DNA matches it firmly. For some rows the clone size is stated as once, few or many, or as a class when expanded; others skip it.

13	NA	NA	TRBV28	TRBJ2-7	TGTGCCAGCAGTTTTGGTGAAGGGTACGAGCAGTACTTC	CASSFGEGYEQYF
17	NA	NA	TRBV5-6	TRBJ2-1	TGTGCCAGCAGCCTGGGAGGGGGACAGGACGATTACAATGAGCAGTTCTTC	CASSLGGGQDDYNEQFF
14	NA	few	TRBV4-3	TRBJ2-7	TGCGCCAGCAGTGCGGGACATCACTCCTACGAGCAGTACTTC	CASSAGHHSYEQYF
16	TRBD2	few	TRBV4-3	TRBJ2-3	TGCGCCAGCAGCCAGGGACTAGCGGGAGGGACAGATACGCAGTATTTT	CASSQGLAGGTDTQYF
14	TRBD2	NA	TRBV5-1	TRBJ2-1	TGCGCCAGCAGCGTTCAAGCGGGAGTCGGGGAGCAGTTCTTC	CASSVQAGVGEQFF
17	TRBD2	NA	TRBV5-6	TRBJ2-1	TGTGCCAGCAGCTTGGGAACTAGCGGGAGGGATTACAATGAGCAGTTCTTC	CASSLGTSGRDYNEQFF
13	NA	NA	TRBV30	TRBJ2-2	TGTGCCTGGAGTGTAAAGGGGCCCGGGGAGCTGTTTTTT	CAWSVKGPGELFF
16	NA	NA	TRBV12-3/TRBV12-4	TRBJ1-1	TGTGCCAGCAGGGACTGGGGAGGGTCTATGAACACTGAAGCTTTCTTT	CASRDWGGSMNTEAFF
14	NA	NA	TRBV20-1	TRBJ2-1	TGCTGTGCGAGCCAGCCGGGTCGGGGCGATGAGCAGTTCTTC	CCASQPGRGDEQFF
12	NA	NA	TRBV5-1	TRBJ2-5	TGCGCCAGCAGCTTGCAGGAAGAGACCCAGTACTTC	CASSLQEETQYF
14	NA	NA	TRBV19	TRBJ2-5	TGTGCCAGTGGGTCCGGACTCTTCCAAGAGACCCAGTACTTC	CASGSGLFQETQYF
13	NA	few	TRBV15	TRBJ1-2	TGTGCCACCAGCAGGGAGGGGGACAATGGCTACACCTTC	CATSREGDNGYTF
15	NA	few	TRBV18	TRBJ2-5	TGTGCCAGCTCACCACGGGTGGAAGGAGAAGAGACCCAGTACTTC	CASSPRVEGEETQYF
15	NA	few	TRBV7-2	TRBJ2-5	TGTGCCAGCAGCTTATTTGGTGGAGTTCAAGAGACCCAGTACTTC	CASSLFGGVQETQYF
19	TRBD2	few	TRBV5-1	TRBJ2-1	TGCGCCAGCAGCTCGCCGGGAGGGGACAGACTAGCGGGAGGTAGGGAGCAGTTCTTC	CASSSPGGDRLAGGREQFF
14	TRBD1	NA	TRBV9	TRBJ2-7	TGTGCCAGCAGCTCCGGGACAGGGTCCGGGGAGCAGTACTTC	CASSSGTGSGEQYF
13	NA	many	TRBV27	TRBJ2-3	TGTGCCAGCAGTACGACACGGAGTCCGACGCAGTATTTT	CASSTTRSPTQYF
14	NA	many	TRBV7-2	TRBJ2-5	TGTGCCAGCAGTCTACAGTGGCGGTCAGAGACCCAGTACTTC	CASSLQWRSETQYF
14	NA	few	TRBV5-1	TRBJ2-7	TGCGCCAGCAGCCCCGGTAGGCAGAACTACGAGCAGTACTTC	CASSPGRQNYEQYF
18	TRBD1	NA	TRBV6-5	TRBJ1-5	TGTGCCAGCAGTTACTCTCCGACCGTTGACAGGGGGTCACAGCCCCAGCATTTT	CASSYSPTVDRGSQPQHF
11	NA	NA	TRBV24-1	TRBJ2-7	TGTGCCACCAGTGAGAACTACGAGCAGTACTTC	CATSENYEQYF
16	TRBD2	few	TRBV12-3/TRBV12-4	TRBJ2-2	TGTGCCAGCAGTTACCGTGTGGGAGGGCCAGCAGGGGAGCTGTTTTTT	CASSYRVGGPAGELFF
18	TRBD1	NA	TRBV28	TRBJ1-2	TGTGCCAGCAGGGGATTGACCGGGACAGGGGGCTCTAACTATGGCTACACCTTC	CASRGLTGTGGSNYGYTF
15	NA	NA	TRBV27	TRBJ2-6	TGTGCCAGCAGTTTTTTAAGCTCTGGGGCCAACGTCCTGACTTTC	CASSFLSSGANVLTF
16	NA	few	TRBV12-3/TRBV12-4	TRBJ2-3	TGTGCCAGCAGTCCCAACACCGGGACAACGTCAGATACGCAGTATTTT	CASSPNTGTTSDTQYF
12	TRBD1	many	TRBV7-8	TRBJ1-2	TGTGCCAGCAAGCCAGGGGGAGGTGGCTACACCTTC	CASKPGGGGYTF
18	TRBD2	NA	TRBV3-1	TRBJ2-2	TGTGCCTCCACCCAAGATCTGACTAGCGGGCGGAACACCGGGGAGCTGTTTTTT	CASTQDLTSGRNTGELFF
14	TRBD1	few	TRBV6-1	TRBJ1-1	TGTGCCACCCTCGCAGGGGGGGCGAACACTGAAGCTTTCTTT	CATLAGGANTEAFF
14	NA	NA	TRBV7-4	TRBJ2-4	TGTGCCAGCAGCCCACAGGAGGGGGAGGACATTCAGTACTTC	CASSPQEGEDIQYF
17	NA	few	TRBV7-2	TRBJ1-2	TGTGCCAGCAGCCCAGATGGGGGGGGTGTGAGGTCCTATGGCTACACCTTC	CASSPDGGGVRSYGYTF
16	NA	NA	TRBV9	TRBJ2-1	TGTGCCAGCAGCCCCTGGTCGGGAGAGGGCTACAATGAGCAGTTCTTC	CASSPWSGEGYNEQFF
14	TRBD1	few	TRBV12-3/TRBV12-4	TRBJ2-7	TGTGCCAGCAGGGGACAGGGGGCGAGCTACGAGCAGTACTTC	CASRGQGASYEQYF
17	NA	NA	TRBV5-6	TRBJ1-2	TGTGCCAGCAGCTCCCAAGCAGGGTCCCTCCAGTACTATGGCTACACCTTC	CASSSQAGSLQYYGYTF